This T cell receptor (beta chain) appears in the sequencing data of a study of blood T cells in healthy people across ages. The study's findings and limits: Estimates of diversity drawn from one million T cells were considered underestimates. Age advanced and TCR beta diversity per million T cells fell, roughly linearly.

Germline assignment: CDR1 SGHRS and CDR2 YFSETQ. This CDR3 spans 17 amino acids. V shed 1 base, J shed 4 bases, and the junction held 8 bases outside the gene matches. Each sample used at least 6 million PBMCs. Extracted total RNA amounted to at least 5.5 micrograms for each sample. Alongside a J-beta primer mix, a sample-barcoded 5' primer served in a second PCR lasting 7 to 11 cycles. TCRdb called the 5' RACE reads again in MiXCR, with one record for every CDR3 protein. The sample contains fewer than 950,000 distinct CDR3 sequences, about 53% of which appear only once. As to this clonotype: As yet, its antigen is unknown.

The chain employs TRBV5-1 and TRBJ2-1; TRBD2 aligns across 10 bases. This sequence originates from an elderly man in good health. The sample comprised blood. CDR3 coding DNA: TGCGCCAGCAGCTTGAACATAGTAGCGGGAGGTTACAATGAGCAGTTCTTC. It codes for CASSLNIVAGGYNEQFF.